The table lists the clone carrying this T cell receptor (beta chain) with a few counts. The antigen remains undetermined. A sort by CD45RO/CCR7/CD25/CD127/CD95/CD27 yielded CD4+ naive, central memory, regulatory and stem cell-like memory cells. The sample belongs to a study of beta chain features in type 1 diabetes. Study-wide background: Over all samples combined, some 110 million sorted cells were examined.

The V gene's germline CDR1 is SGHVS and CDR2 FQNEAQ. V shed 1 base and J shed 5 bases, with 12 bases lying between them. The CDR3 consists of 14 residues. Overall study results and limits: The cDNA sequencing approach could over-represent high-TCR-expressing cells.

Sequenced material consisted of expressed TCRB transcripts (all of the isolated RNA was reverse transcribed). Data came from immunoSEQ multiplex PCR; TCRdb stores just in-frame clones and leaves some out. Among 860,000 or so clones listed, 17% were seen once. The chain has TRBV7-8 and TRBJ2-7, with D perhaps given as TRBD1 or TRBD2 (5 bases each). The receptor was isolated from a woman aged 18 to 35 in good health. The sample consisted of naive CD4+ T cells from blood. CDR3 DNA: TGTGCCAGCAGCTTAGGGGGACCCAGGGACGAGCAGTACTTC. Its translation is CASSLGGPRDEQYF.